The 18 T cell receptor beta chains reported below all come from one sample, sequenced in a study of blood T cells in healthy people across ages. Through a sample-barcoded 5' primer and a J-beta primer mix, a second PCR was run for about 6 to 12 cycles. TCRdb reprocessed the 5' RACE reads via MiXCR and lists one record per CDR3 protein. The table has approximately 960,000 distinct CDR3 sequences, about 27% seen once. These data also formed part of another study, on T cells of mothers and their children.

Sequencing used blood. Receptors originate from a woman in her 40s in good health.

This clonotype occurred a few times. This chain joins TRBV3-1 and TRBJ2-1; D might be TRBD2 (6 bases). Germline assignment: CDR1 LGHDT and CDR2 YNNKEL (reference sequence). V was shortened by 1 base and J by 0 bases, with 13 bases between the two germline ends. This CDR3 has 17 amino acids. CDR3 sequence: CASSQGDGGRSYNEQFF. CDR3 sequence (DNA): TGTGCCAGCAGCCAAGGTGACGGGGGTCGCTCCTACAATGAGCAGTTCTTC.

This clonotype was seen at least ten times. The V call is TRBV9, the J call TRBJ2-7, with D tentatively TRBD2 (6 bases). Germline V gene data show CDR1 as SGDLS and CDR2 as YYNGEE. This CDR3 is 14 amino acids long. V dropped 7 bases and J dropped 3 bases, with 17 bases sitting between them. The CDR3 sequence: CASDPGLSGYEQYF. CDR3 coding DNA: TGTGCCAGCGATCCGGGACTCTCAGGCTACGAGCAGTACTTC.

In this sample, this clonotype turned up a few times. The gene calls are TRBV28 and TRBJ1-1; 7 nucleotides line up with TRBD1. Germline V gives CDR1 MDHEN, CDR2 SYDVKM. V trimming: 5 bases; J trimming: 4 bases; junction bases outside the gene matches: 7. The CDR3 contains 14 residues. CDR3 protein: CASSPRTGLTEAFF. CDR3 nucleotides: TGTGCCAGCAGTCCCCGGACAGGCCTCACTGAAGCTTTCTTT.

This clonotype has more than one count but fewer than ten. The germline gene is not matched at one end of the junction; a read error may be the cause. CDR3 DNA: TGTGCCGGCAGTTTAAACGAGGCCCCGGGGCGAAACCAAGAGACCCAGTACTTC. As protein: CAGSLNEAPGRNQETQYF. The chain employs TRBV12-3 or TRBV12-4 and TRBJ2-5; D could derive from TRBD1 or TRBD2 (5 bases each). This CDR3 has 18 residues.

This clonotype was counted between two and nine times. The CDR3 coding sequence is TGCAGTGTTAGCCCGGGACAAACGAAGGAGCAGTACTTC. Its protein product is CSVSPGQTKEQYF. The chain couples TRBV20-1 to TRBJ2-7; a possible D gene is TRBD1 (6 bases). The CDR3 contains 13 residues. V was shortened by 7 bases and J by 7 bases, with 20 bases between the two germline ends. Looked up from germline, CDR1 is DFQATT and CDR2 is SNEGSKA (reference sequence).

The chain has TRBV15 and TRBJ1-2; D call uncertain. This CDR3 region has 14 residues. The germline gives CDR1 LNHNV, CDR2 YYDKDF (reference sequence). Trimming cost V 0 bases and J 6 bases, with 11 bases left between them. CDR3 nucleotides: TGTGCCACCAGCAGAGATACCGGGTTGGATGGCTACACCTTC. This sequence encodes CATSRDTGLDGYTF.

This clonotype showed up just a few times. The V gene is TRBV7-9, the J gene TRBJ2-7; TRBD1 agrees at 7 bases. V dropped 5 bases and J dropped 3; count of bases not matched to a gene: 10. There are 15 residues in the CDR3. Germline V gives CDR1 SEHNR, CDR2 FQNEAQ (reference sequence). The CDR3 bases are TGTGCCAGCAGCCCCGAGGGGGCAGGGAGCTACGAGCAGTACTTC. Its translation is CASSPEGAGSYEQYF.

The chain uses TRBV5-1 and TRBJ2-7; no clear D. V was shortened by 0 bases and J by 6 bases, with 10 bases between the two germline ends. There are 13 residues in the CDR3. Germline CDR1 is SGHRS and CDR2 is YFSETQ. This chain's CDR3 is CASSLATGPEQYF. The CDR3 DNA is TGCGCCAGCAGCTTGGCCACGGGCCCCGAGCAGTACTTC.

With respect to this clonotype: Given a much more abundant clone one base away, this may be a read error. The chain uses TRBV12-3 or TRBV12-4 and TRBJ2-7, with D uncertain. The CDR3 runs 14 residues. The V end was cut by 5 bases, the J end by 4 bases, with 15 bases between. This chain's CDR3 is CASSPDPVGYEQYF. The CDR3 bases are TGTGCCAGCAGTCCGGACCCCGTAGGTTACGAGCAGTACTTC.

The table lists this clonotype with a few counts. This sequence may be a read error, since a much larger clone differs from it by one base. The chain uses TRBV5-1 and TRBJ2-5; no definite D call. CDR1 is SGHRS and CDR2 is YFSETQ in the germline V gene. The CDR3 is 11 residues long. V was pared by 6 bases and J by 11 bases, with 14 bases between. The CDR3 DNA reads TGCGCCAGCACCCGGTCCAATGAGCAGTACTTC. Translating it yields CASTRSNEQYF.

In nucleotides, the CDR3 is TGCGCCAGCAGCCATGGGGGCCTTGGGGGGGATACGCAGTATTTT. It translates to CASSHGGLGGDTQYF. The gene calls are TRBV4-3 and TRBJ2-3; D possibly uses TRBD1 or TRBD2 (6 bases each). Germline CDR1 reads LGHNA; CDR2 reads YSLEER. V lost 3 bases to trimming and J lost 6 bases, with 16 bases between them. The length of the CDR3 is 15 residues.

This clonotype was seen a handful of times. Germline and junction disagree at one end, which may indicate a read error. The chain links TRBV12-3 or TRBV12-4 to TRBJ2-3; possible D gene TRBD1, 7 bases. The CDR3 is 14 residues long. CDR3 in amino acids: CASVPAGGTDMQYF. The CDR3 region has the DNA TGTGCCAGCGTCCCGGCAGGGGGGACAGATATGCAGTATTTT.

This chain links TRBV6-1 with TRBJ1-2; maybe TRBD1 (6 bases). The V gene's germline CDR1 is MNHNS and CDR2 SASEGT. This CDR3 has 14 amino acids. V shed 2 bases and J shed 7 bases, with 14 bases lying between them. CDR3 region: CASSEKFRGGGYTF. The DNA of the CDR3 is TGTGCCAGCAGTGAAAAATTCAGGGGTGGTGGCTACACCTTC.

J is TRBJ2-3 and V is TRBV6-5, with no clear D. CDR1 and CDR2 (germline): MNHEY, SVGAGI. V lost 7 bases and J lost 4, with 6 bases in between. The CDR3 has 11 residues. The CDR3 loop is CASTIADTQYF. In DNA, the CDR3 is TGTGCCAGCACCATCGCAGATACGCAGTATTTT.

The chain has TRBV5-6 and TRBJ1-4, with D tentatively TRBD1 (5 bases). Trimming shortened V by 5 bases and J by 0 bases, and 20 bases separated the two germline ends. The germline V gene has CDR1 SGHDT and CDR2 YYEEEE. There are 18 residues in the CDR3. As DNA, the CDR3 is TGTGCCAGCAGTCCTCCGGGAGGGGAGAAAGCAACTAATGAAAAACTGTTTTTT. Protein sequence: CASSPPGGEKATNEKLFF.

Comments on this clonotype: It differs at one base from a far larger clone, so likely a read error. The rearrangement joins TRBV7-2 to TRBJ2-7; no clear D gene. The germline gives CDR1 SGHTA, CDR2 FQGNSA. Trimming stripped 1 base from V and 6 bases from J, with 10 bases between. The CDR3 covers 13 residues. DNA for the CDR3: TGTGCCAGCAGCTTAGGAAGGCGCTGCGAGCAGTACTTC. Translated: CASSLGRRCEQYF.

J is TRBJ1-2 and V is TRBV20-1; tentative D call: TRBD1 (6 bases). CDR3 length: 16 residues. The germline V gene encodes CDR1 DFQATT and CDR2 SNEGSKA (reference sequence). Trimming left V 0 bases short and J 8 bases short, with 22 bases between. This CDR3 is CSARDGKETGQSGYTF. The CDR3 DNA reads TGCAGTGCTAGAGATGGTAAGGAGACAGGTCAAAGCGGCTACACCTTC.

This clonotype has at least ten counts. The chain carries TRBV7-2 and TRBJ2-5, with D perhaps TRBD1 (7 bases). The CDR3 is 14 residues long. CDR1 and CDR2 (germline): SGHTA, FQGNSA. V lost 4 bases and J 1 base, leaving 10 bases between the germline ends. CDR3 coding DNA: TGTGCCAGCAGCTACCAGGGGGGCCAAGAGACCCAGTACTTC. It encodes CASSYQGGQETQYF. The variable domain in full, completed from reference TRBV7-2 and TRBJ2-5, reads GAGVSQSPSNKVTEKGKDVELRCDPISGHTALYWYRQSLGQGLEFLIYFQGNSAPDKSGLPSDRFSAERTGGSVSTLTIQRTQQEDSAVYLCASSYQGGQETQYFGPGTRLLVL.